These 22 T cell receptor beta chains share one sample of origin, sequenced in a study of blood T cell repertoires in COVID-19. Using immunoSEQ multiplex PCR, the repertoire was profiled, and TCRdb retains in-frame clones only, with some absent. The sample carries approximately 40,000 clones, roughly nine tenths recorded once. The source material was peripheral blood. Receptors originate from a man aged 60-69 years with acute or convalescent COVID-19.

This chain joins TRBV18 and TRBJ1-6, with 11 bases that match TRBD1. CDR3 length: 18 amino acids. V shed 4 bases, J shed 0 bases, and the junction held 5 bases outside the gene matches. The germline gives CDR1 KGHSH, CDR2 LQKENI. The DNA for the CDR3 is TGTGCCAGCTCACGGACAGGGGGCAGGAGCTCCTATAATTCACCCCTCCACTTT. Amino acid sequence: CASSRTGGRSSYNSPLHF. Looking up the rest from reference TRBV18 and TRBJ1-6 gives the full variable domain: NAGVMQNPRHLVRRRGQEARLRCSPMKGHSHVYWYRQLPEEGLKFMVYLQKENIIDESGMPKERFSAEFPKEGPSILRIQQVVRGDSAAYFCASSRTGGRSSYNSPLHFGNGTRLTVT.

This clone was seen a single time. The rearrangement joins TRBV2 to TRBJ2-2; D uncertain. Between the trimmed V and J ends, which lost 7 bases and 1 base, there was a span of 7 bases. This CDR3 comprises 13 residues. Germline loops: CDR1 SNHLY, CDR2 FYNNEI. The CDR3 spells CASNPQNTGELFF. CDR3 in DNA: TGTGCCAGCAATCCACAGAACACCGGGGAGCTGTTTTTT.

V is TRBV11-2 and J is TRBJ2-5, with a possible D match to TRBD1 (7 bases). V lost 6 bases to trimming and J lost 5 bases, with 19 bases between them. This CDR3 is built from 15 residues. Germline V gene sequence: CDR1 SGHAT, CDR2 FQNNGV. The CDR3 loop reads CASRGGQGGRETQYF. DNA for the CDR3: TGTGCCAGCAGAGGCGGGCAGGGGGGTCGGGAGACCCAGTACTTC.

The CDR3 region is CASSFGHFEQFF. The CDR3, as DNA: TGTGCCAGCAGCTTCGGACACTTTGAGCAGTTCTTC. The J gene is TRBJ2-1, the V gene TRBV7-9; D perhaps matches TRBD1 (5 bases). Germline values: CDR1 SEHNR, CDR2 FQNEAQ (reference sequence). Trimming cost V 3 bases and J 9 bases, with 9 bases left between them. The CDR3 loop spans 12 amino acids.

This chain uses TRBV5-6 with TRBJ2-5; 7 bases match TRBD2. The CDR3 has 15 amino acids. With 4 bases clipped from V and 2 bases from J, the junction kept 8 bases outside the gene matches. CDR1 and CDR2 (germline): SGHDT, YYEEEE. As DNA, the CDR3 is TGTGCCAGCAGCCCGGGCCAGGGAGGGCAAGAGACCCAGTACTTC. Translation gives CASSPGQGGQETQYF.

V and J are TRBV5-6 and TRBJ2-7; D uncertain. Germline V gene lookup returns CDR1 SGHDT and CDR2 YYEEEE. V was shortened by 0 bases and J by 3 bases, with 10 bases between the two germline ends. This CDR3 is built from 14 residues. CDR3 bases: TGTGCCAGCAGCTTGGCCGCACAGCACTACGAGCAGTACTTC. This translates into CASSLAAQHYEQYF. The full variable domain, completed using reference TRBV5-6 and TRBJ2-7, is DAGVTQSPTHLIKTRGQQVTLRCSPKSGHDTVSWYQQALGQGPQFIFQYYEEEERQRGNFPDRFSGHQFPNYSSELNVNALLLGDSALYLCASSLAAQHYEQYFGPGTRLTVT.

The J gene is TRBJ1-2, the V gene TRBV30, with D maybe TRBD1 (6 bases). The CDR3 extends over 15 amino acids. CDR1 and CDR2 (germline): GTSNPN, SVGIG (reference sequence). With 5 bases removed from V and 5 bases from J, the gap between germline ends came to 21 bases. The CDR3 region is CAWGQYRGGAYGYTF. CDR3 nucleotides: TGTGCCTGGGGTCAATATCGTGGGGGGGCGTATGGCTACACCTTC.

V usage is TRBV5-4 and J usage is TRBJ1-3; 9 nucleotides agree with TRBD1. This CDR3 region has 18 residues. The V segment lost 0 bases and the J segment 0 bases; nucleotides outside the gene matches: 7. Germline assignment: CDR1 SGHNT and CDR2 YYREEE (reference sequence). The CDR3 protein is CASSLGGQGFASGNTIYF. The CDR3 region has the DNA TGTGCCAGCAGCTTGGGGGGACAGGGATTCGCCTCTGGAAACACCATATATTTT.

This chain links TRBV3-1 (or the pseudogene TRBV3-2) with TRBJ2-7; TRBD2 aligns across 11 bases. V lost 3 bases and J lost 4; bases outside the gene matches: 8. Germline V CDR1 and CDR2: LGHDT, YNNKEL (reference sequence). This CDR3 has 16 amino acids. CDR3 protein: CASSQAVGTSGYEQYF. Written as DNA, the CDR3 is TGTGCCAGCAGCCAGGCCGTGGGGACTAGCGGATACGAGCAGTACTTC.

The chain couples TRBV28 to TRBJ1-1; 8 nucleotides line up with TRBD1. The length of the CDR3 is 14 residues. Germline loops: CDR1 MDHEN, CDR2 SYDVKM. Unmatched junction bases numbered 8, after V lost 7 bases and J lost 4 bases. This CDR3 is CASIGTGRGTEAFF. CDR3 coding DNA: TGTGCCAGCATCGGGACAGGTCGTGGCACTGAAGCTTTCTTT.

The rearrangement links TRBV7-2 to TRBJ1-4, with a weak D call TRBD1 (5 bases). Trimming shortened V by 5 bases and J by 4 bases, and 8 bases separated the two germline ends. The CDR3 spans 13 residues. Germline CDR1 and CDR2: SGHTA and FQGNSA. The CDR3 protein is CASSKQVNEKLFF. DNA for the CDR3: TGTGCCAGCAGCAAACAGGTTAATGAAAAACTGTTTTTT.

The chain joins TRBV6-5 to TRBJ1-2; D is ambiguous. The germline V and J ends were trimmed by 2 bases and 4 bases, with 8 bases remaining between them. Germline CDR1 reads MNHEY; CDR2 reads SVGAGI. The CDR3 runs 13 residues. Here the CDR3 reads CASSYARSYGYTF. The CDR3 coding sequence is TGTGCCAGCAGTTACGCAAGGAGCTATGGCTACACCTTC.

The chain is built from TRBV18 and TRBJ2-1; TRBD2 aligns across 13 bases. After removal of 3 bases from V and 6 bases from J, the junction contained 8 bases not matched to a gene. The CDR3 has 17 residues. In germline, CDR1 is KGHSH, CDR2 LQKENI. CDR3 residues: CASSPVGLAGTANEQFF. In DNA form, the CDR3 reads TGTGCCAGCTCACCCGTGGGACTAGCGGGAACTGCCAATGAGCAGTTCTTC.

The J gene is TRBJ2-7, the V gene TRBV2; 7 bases are a match to TRBD2. The germline V gene has CDR1 SNHLY and CDR2 FYNNEI. The CDR3 is 13 residues long. Trimming took 8 bases from V and 0 from J; bases not matched to a gene: 4. The chain's CDR3 is CASGLDFSYEQYF. The CDR3 DNA reads as TGTGCCAGCGGACTAGATTTCTCCTACGAGCAGTACTTC. The variable domain in full, with the rest retrieved from reference TRBV2 and TRBJ2-7, is EPEVTQTPSHQVTQMGQEVILRCVPISNHLYFYWYRQILGQKVEFLVSFYNNEISEKSEIFDDQFSVERPDGSNFTLKIRSTKLEDSAMYFCASGLDFSYEQYFGPGTRLTVT.

The chain is built from TRBV19 and TRBJ2-7; D gene ambiguous. Trimming removed 3 bases from V and 6 bases from J, with 9 bases in between. The V gene's germline CDR1 is LNHDA and CDR2 SQIVND (reference sequence). The CDR3 spans 12 residues. This chain's CDR3 is CASSMRQGEQYF. CDR3 nucleotides: TGTGCCAGTAGTATGCGGCAAGGCGAGCAGTACTTC.

V gene TRBV5-8 combines with J gene TRBJ1-5; maybe TRBD1 (6 bases). Germline V gives CDR1 SGHTS, CDR2 YDEGEE. The CDR3 contains 15 residues. V was pared by 2 bases and J by 3 bases, with 12 bases between. CDR3 DNA: TGTGCCAGCAGCTTAACCGGGACAAACAATCAGCCCCAGCATTTT. It codes for CASSLTGTNNQPQHF.

This clone has just one count. The chain uses TRBV29-1 and TRBJ2-1, with D tentatively TRBD1 (6 bases). The ends were cut back, 5 bases at V and 1 base at J, with 15 bases in the middle. This CDR3 has 15 residues. Per the germline V gene, CDR1 is SQVTM and CDR2 is ANQGSEA. The DNA for the CDR3 is TGCAGCGTTCCCGGGACACACATTTCCTACAATGAGCAGTTCTTC. Amino acids: CSVPGTHISYNEQFF.

The V and J genes are TRBV11-3 and TRBJ1-2, with a tentative D call TRBD1 (5 bases). The V end was cut by 5 bases, the J end by 0 bases, with 10 bases between. The CDR3 is 14 amino acids. The germline gives CDR1 SGHNT, CDR2 YENEEA. The CDR3 here is CASSAGTANYGYTF. The CDR3 DNA reads TGTGCCAGCAGCGCGGGGACGGCTAACTATGGCTACACCTTC.

This chain joins TRBV11-2 and TRBJ2-5; D uncertain. The V end lost 3 bases, the J end lost 2 bases, and 16 bases lay between the germline ends. The CDR3 contains 16 residues. Germline loops: CDR1 SGHAT, CDR2 FQNNGV. CDR3 in amino acids: CASSFAEAYGQETQYF. The CDR3 DNA is TGTGCCAGCAGCTTCGCGGAAGCGTACGGTCAAGAGACCCAGTACTTC.

This rearrangement joins TRBV21-1 to TRBJ2-5; no DNA check was done on the table's D call, TRBD1. TRBV21-1 is termed a pseudogene. The CDR3 contains 13 residues. The CDR3 reads CASRGTGAETQYF. The CDR3 region has the DNA TGTGCCAGCAGGGGGACAGGGGCCGAGACCCAGTACTTC.

The chain uses TRBV5-4 and TRBJ2-5; tentatively, D is TRBD2 (7 bases). The V end was cut by 0 bases, the J end by 5 bases, with 17 bases between. The CDR3 runs to 16 residues. Germline-derived CDR1 and CDR2 are SGHNT and YYREEE (reference sequence). The CDR3 coding sequence is TGTGCCAGCAGCTTGGGGGGGGGCGCGGGGATGGAGACCCAGTACTTC. Translated, it gives CASSLGGGAGMETQYF. Based on the CDR3 plus reference TRBV5-4 and TRBJ2-5, the full variable domain is ETGVTQSPTHLIKTRGQQVTLRCSSQSGHNTVSWYQQALGQGPQFIFQYYREEENGRGNFPPRFSGLQFPNYSSELNVNALELDDSALYLCASSLGGGAGMETQYFGPGTRLLVL.

The chain recombines TRBV7-2 with TRBJ1-2, with 7 positions matching TRBD1. Per the germline V gene, CDR1 is SGHTA and CDR2 is FQGNSA. This CDR3 has 15 residues. The V and J ends lost 4 bases and 0 bases, in that order; junction bases with no gene match: 5. The CDR3 nucleotides read TGTGCCAGCAGCTGGACAGGCGCTCCTAACTATGGCTACACCTTC. Protein sequence: CASSWTGAPNYGYTF.